The source of this TCR beta chain is a study of shared clonotypes between healthy human individuals. Terminally differentiated effector memory CD45RA+ cells were left out of the naive CD8 fraction, which was CD45RO-negative and positively selected for CCR7. Libraries were prepared by immunoSEQ multiplex PCR; TCRdb keeps only in-frame clonotypes and omits some of them. Among more than 2 million clones listed, 90% to 95% were seen once. Sequencing used naive CD8+ T cells from PBMCs. This TCR was recovered from a man younger than 30 in good health. Some clones in this sample may be carry-over from other donors' samples.

CDR3 in DNA: TGTGCCAGCAGTTTATCTAACATTGTGCGGGAGCAGTTCTTC. This translates into CASSLSNIVREQFF. This chain links TRBV27 with TRBJ2-1; D is unclear. V dropped 0 bases and J dropped 10 bases, with 13 bases sitting between them. CDR1 is MNHEY and CDR2 is SMNVEV in the germline V gene (reference sequence). The CDR3 sequence is 14 residues long.